This T cell receptor beta chain was retrieved from a study of control samples from healthy donors and cancer patients (dated by TCRdb to between 2020 and 2021). The library came from the immunoSEQ multiplex PCR assay. The table comes from immuneACCESS by way of TCRdb, which keeps in-frame sequences with V and J called. Part of the clones is missing from these tables; in studies checked, under half for an unresolved V gene and the rest for unknown reasons. For this sample the table gives about 160,000 clones, of which roughly 92% were detected only once. Of the sample, about 0.64% falls within the top ten clones. V and J are trimmed by 2 bases and 3 bases, and the gene matches miss 2 bases of the junction. The CDR3 covers 16 residues, taking in both the cysteine and the phenylalanine. The read is trimmed to its CDR3 DNA, 48 bases read in frame from base 1. Based on the germline V gene, the CDR1 and CDR2 sequences are KGHDR and SFDVKD.

This clone has a single count. The clone's antigen remains unknown. No qualities accompany the bases; no much larger clone lies one base away. Recombination connected TRBV24-1 to TRBJ2-1, with 11 middle bases fitting TRBD1. The material sequenced was blood. The clonotype was recovered from a woman aged 25 to 39 in good health. The CDR3 protein: CATSDWGTGGYNEQFF. The DNA sequence is TGTGCCACCAGTGATTGGGGGACAGGGGGCTACAATGAGCAGTTCTTC.